The T cell receptor beta chain described here comes from a study of T cell responses to AZD1222 COVID-19 vaccine. Produced via immunoSEQ multiplex PCR; TCRdb's table is partial and in-frame only. Counted here are some 110,000 clones, 85% to 90% occurring once; the ten biggest clones make up 3.5% to 5%. This CDR3 region has 16 residues. The V gene's germline CDR1 is SGHNT and CDR2 YYREEE (reference sequence). V dropped 4 bases and J dropped 10; count of bases not matched to a gene: 15. J is TRBJ1-4 and V is TRBV5-4, with 8 bases lining up with TRBD1. The sequence was obtained from an adult who received the AZD1222 COVID-19 vaccine. The sample in question was peripheral blood, obtained 28 days after the second AZD1222 dose. The CDR3 DNA is TGTGCCAGCAGCCAAAACCCCGGGACAGGCCTTGGAAAACTGTTTTTT. Encoded protein: CASSQNPGTGLGKLFF. Full variable domain (missing parts from reference TRBV5-4 and TRBJ1-4): ETGVTQSPTHLIKTRGQQVTLRCSSQSGHNTVSWYQQALGQGPQFIFQYYREEENGRGNFPPRFSGLQFPNYSSELNVNALELDDSALYLCASSQNPGTGLGKLFFGSGTQLSVL.